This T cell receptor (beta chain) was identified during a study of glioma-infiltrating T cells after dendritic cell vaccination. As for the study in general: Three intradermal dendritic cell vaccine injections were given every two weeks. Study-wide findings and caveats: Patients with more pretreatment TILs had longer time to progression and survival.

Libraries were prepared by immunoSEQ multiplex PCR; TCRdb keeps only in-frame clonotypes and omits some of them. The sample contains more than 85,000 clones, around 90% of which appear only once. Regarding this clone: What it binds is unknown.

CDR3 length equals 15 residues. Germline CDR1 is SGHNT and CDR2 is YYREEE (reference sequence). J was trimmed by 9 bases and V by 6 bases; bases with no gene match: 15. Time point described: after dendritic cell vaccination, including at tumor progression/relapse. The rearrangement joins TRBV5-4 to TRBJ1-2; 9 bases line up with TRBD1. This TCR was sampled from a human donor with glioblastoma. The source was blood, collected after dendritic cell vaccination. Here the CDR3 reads CASTDRGVGALRYTF. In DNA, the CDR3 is TGTGCCAGCACGGACAGGGGAGTGGGTGCGTTACGCTACACCTTC.